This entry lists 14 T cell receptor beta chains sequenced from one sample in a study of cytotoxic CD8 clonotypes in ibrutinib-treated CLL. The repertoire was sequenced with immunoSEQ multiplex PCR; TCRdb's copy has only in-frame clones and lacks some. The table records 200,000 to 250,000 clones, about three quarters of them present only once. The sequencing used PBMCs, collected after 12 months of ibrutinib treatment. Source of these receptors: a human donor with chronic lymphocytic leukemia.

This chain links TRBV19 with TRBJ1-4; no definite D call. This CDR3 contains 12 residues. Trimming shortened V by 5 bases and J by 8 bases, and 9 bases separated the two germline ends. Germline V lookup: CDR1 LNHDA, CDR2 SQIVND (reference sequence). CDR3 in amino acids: CASSPLREKLFF. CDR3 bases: TGTGCCAGTAGTCCGCTACGGGAAAAACTGTTTTTT. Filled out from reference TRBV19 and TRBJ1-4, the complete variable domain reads DGGITQSPKYLFRKEGQNVTLSCEQNLNHDAMYWYRQDPGQGLRLIYYSQIVNDFQKGDIAEGYSVSREKKESFPLTVTSAQKNPTAFYLCASSPLREKLFFGSGTQLSVL.

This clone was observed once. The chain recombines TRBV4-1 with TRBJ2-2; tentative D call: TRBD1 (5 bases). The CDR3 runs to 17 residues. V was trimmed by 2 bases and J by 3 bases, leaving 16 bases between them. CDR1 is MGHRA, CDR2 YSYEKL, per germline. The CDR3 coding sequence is TGCGCCAGCAGCCAACCTTCCTCGACAGAATACACCGGGGAGCTGTTTTTT. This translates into CASSQPSSTEYTGELFF.

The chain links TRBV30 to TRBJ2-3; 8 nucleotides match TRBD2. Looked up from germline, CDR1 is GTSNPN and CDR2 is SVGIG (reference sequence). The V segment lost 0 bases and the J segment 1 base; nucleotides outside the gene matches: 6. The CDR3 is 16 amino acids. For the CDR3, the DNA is TGTGCCTGGAGTGTACTCCCCGGGGGGGGCACAGATACGCAGTATTTT. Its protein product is CAWSVLPGGGTDTQYF.

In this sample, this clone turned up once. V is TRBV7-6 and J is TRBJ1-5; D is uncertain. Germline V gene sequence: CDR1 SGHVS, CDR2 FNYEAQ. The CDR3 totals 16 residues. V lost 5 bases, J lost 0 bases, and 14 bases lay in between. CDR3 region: CASSVGEWGSNQPQHF. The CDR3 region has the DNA TGTGCCAGCAGCGTCGGTGAGTGGGGTAGCAATCAGCCCCAGCATTTT.

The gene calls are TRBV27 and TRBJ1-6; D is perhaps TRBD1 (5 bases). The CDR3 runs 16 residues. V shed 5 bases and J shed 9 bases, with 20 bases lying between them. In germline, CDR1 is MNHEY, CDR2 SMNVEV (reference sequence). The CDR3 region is CASSLIWGGGASPLHF. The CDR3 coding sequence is TGTGCCAGCAGTCTCATATGGGGGGGAGGGGCTTCACCCCTCCACTTT.

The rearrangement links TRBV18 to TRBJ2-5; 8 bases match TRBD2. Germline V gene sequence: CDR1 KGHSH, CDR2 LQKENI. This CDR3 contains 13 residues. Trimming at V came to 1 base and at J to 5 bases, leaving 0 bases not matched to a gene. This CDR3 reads CASSPRGRETQYF. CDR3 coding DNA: TGTGCCAGCTCACCACGCGGGAGGGAGACCCAGTACTTC.

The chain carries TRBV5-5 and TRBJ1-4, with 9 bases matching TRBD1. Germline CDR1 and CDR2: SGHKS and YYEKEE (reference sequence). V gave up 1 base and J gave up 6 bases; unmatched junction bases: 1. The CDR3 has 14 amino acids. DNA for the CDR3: TGTGCCAGCAGCTTGTACAGGGGGCATGAAAAACTGTTTTTT. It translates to CASSLYRGHEKLFF.

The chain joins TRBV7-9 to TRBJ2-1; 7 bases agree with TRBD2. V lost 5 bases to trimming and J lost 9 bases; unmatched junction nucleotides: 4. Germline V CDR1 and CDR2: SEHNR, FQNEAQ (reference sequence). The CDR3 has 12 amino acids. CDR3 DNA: TGTGCCAGCAGCACCGGACTAGGTGAGCAGTTCTTC. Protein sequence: CASSTGLGEQFF.

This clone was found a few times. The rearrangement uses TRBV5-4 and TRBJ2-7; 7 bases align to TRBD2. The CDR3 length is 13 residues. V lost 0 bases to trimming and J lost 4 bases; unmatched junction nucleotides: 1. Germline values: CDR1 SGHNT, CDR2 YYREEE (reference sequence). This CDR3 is CASSLERGYEQYF. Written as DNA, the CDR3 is TGTGCCAGCAGCTTGGAGCGGGGTTACGAGCAGTACTTC.

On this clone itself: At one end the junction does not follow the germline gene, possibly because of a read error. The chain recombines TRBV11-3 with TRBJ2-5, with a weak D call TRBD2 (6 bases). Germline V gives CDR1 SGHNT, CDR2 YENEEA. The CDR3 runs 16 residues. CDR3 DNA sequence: TGTGCCAGCAGCCTAGGCCGGGCGGGACCCCAAGAGTCCCAGTACTTC. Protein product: CASSLGRAGPQESQYF.

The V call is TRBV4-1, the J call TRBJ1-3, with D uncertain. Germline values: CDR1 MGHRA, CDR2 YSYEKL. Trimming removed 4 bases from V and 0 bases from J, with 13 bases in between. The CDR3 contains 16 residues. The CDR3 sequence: CASSRLGRDSGNTIYF. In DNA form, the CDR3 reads TGCGCCAGCAGCCGGCTGGGGAGGGACTCTGGAAACACCATATATTTT.

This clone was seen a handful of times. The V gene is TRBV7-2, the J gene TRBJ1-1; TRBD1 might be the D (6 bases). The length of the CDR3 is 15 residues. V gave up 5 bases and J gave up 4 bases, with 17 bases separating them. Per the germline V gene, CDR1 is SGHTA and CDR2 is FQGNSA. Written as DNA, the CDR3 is TGTGCCAGCAGCAGAACGGGTATAGGGGGCACTGAAGCTTTCTTT. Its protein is CASSRTGIGGTEAFF.

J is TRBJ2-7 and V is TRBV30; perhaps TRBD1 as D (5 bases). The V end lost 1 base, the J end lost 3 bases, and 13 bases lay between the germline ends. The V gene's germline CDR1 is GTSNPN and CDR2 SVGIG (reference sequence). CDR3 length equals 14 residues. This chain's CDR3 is CAWSEGSRSYEQYF. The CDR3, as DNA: TGTGCCTGGAGTGAGGGGTCCCGCAGCTACGAGCAGTACTTC.

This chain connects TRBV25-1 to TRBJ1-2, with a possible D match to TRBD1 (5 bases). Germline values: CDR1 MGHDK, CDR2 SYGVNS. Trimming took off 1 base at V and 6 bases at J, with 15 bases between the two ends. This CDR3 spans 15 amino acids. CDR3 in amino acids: CASSESPRERDGYTF. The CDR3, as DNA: TGTGCCAGCAGTGAATCCCCCAGGGAAAGGGATGGCTACACCTTC.